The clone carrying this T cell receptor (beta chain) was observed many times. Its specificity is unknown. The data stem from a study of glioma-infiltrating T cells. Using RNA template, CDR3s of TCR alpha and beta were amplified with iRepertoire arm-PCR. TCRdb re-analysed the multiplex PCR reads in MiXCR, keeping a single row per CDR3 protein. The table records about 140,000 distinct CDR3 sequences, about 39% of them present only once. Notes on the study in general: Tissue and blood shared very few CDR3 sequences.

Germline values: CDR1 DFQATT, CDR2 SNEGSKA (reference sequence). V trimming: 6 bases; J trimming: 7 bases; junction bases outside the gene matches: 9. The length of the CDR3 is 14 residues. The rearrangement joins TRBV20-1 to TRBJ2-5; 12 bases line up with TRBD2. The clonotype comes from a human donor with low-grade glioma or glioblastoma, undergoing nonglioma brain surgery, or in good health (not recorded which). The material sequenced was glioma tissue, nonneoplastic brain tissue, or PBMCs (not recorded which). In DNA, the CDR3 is TGCAGTGCCCAGACTAGCGGGAGTGGAGGGACCCAGTACTTC. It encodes CSAQTSGSGGTQYF.